This T cell receptor beta chain was sequenced in a study of technical replicates of blood from a few donors. Germline V gene sequence: CDR1 SGHVS, CDR2 FQNEAQ. The length of the CDR3 is 17 residues. J was trimmed by 10 bases and V by 5 bases; bases with no gene match: 18. The protocol was immunoSEQ multiplex PCR, while the TCRdb copy is restricted to in-frame clones and leaves out a portion. The table records 50,000 to 70,000 clones, roughly 89% of them present only once. The chain uses TRBV7-8 and TRBJ1-5; TRBD1 matches 9 bases. The sample consisted of PBMCs. This TCR came from a human donor in good health. Some clones in this sample may be carry-over from other donors' samples. The CDR3 region is CASSLKGGTGPPSPQHF. CDR3 sequence (DNA): TGTGCCAGCAGCCTCAAGGGGGGGACAGGGCCTCCCTCACCCCAGCATTTT. The variable domain in full, with the rest retrieved from reference TRBV7-8 and TRBJ1-5, is GAGVSQSPRYKVAKRGQDVALRCDPISGHVSLFWYQQALGQGPEFLTYFQNEAQLDKSGLPSDRFFAERPEGSVSTLKIQRTQQEDSAVYLCASSLKGGTGPPSPQHFGDGTRLSIL.